What follows are 5 T cell receptor beta chains derived from one specimen sequenced in a study of blood T cell repertoires in COVID-19. Profiled with immunoSEQ multiplex PCR; TCRdb holds only in-frame clones, not every one. The top ten clones hold 4.8% of a sample with roughly 41,000 clones, 70% to 90% of them seen once. Sample: peripheral blood. These receptors were collected from a human donor in a cohort sampled during active COVID-19.

The chain couples TRBV4-1 to TRBJ2-7; TRBD2 agrees at 9 bases. This CDR3 region has 15 residues. The V and J ends lost 5 bases and 1 base, in that order; junction bases with no gene match: 6. CDR1 is MGHRA and CDR2 is YSYEKL in the germline V gene. CDR3 coding DNA: TGCGCCAGCAGCGAGACTAGCGGAAATTCCTACGAGCAGTACTTC. Translated: CASSETSGNSYEQYF.

The rearrangement joins TRBV6-1 to TRBJ2-1, with unresolved D. Germline V CDR1 and CDR2: MNHNS, SASEGT. V shed 1 base and J shed 0 bases, with 7 bases lying between them. The CDR3 is 15 residues long. For the CDR3, the DNA is TGTGCCAGCAGTGAAGACTTTAGCTCCTACAATGAGCAGTTCTTC. As protein: CASSEDFSSYNEQFF.

This clone was observed a handful of times. The rearrangement uses TRBV19 and TRBJ2-6; D is undetermined. CDR1 is LNHDA and CDR2 is SQIVND in the germline V gene (reference sequence). Trimming cost V 5 bases and J 1 base, with 9 bases left between them. This CDR3 spans 15 amino acids. CDR3 coding DNA: TGTGCCAGTAGTCCTGAGTTATCTGGGGCCAACGTCCTGACTTTC. Its translation: CASSPELSGANVLTF.

The rearrangement links TRBV12-3 or TRBV12-4 to TRBJ2-3; D gene ambiguous. The V end was cut by 3 bases, the J end by 1 base, with 5 bases between. The CDR3 has 13 residues. The DNA for the CDR3 is TGTGCCAGCAGTTTGAGGCGCACAGATACGCAGTATTTT. As protein: CASSLRRTDTQYF.

The chain links TRBV12-2 to TRBJ2-3; no check of the table's D call, TRBD2, against the DNA was made. TRBV12-2 is a listed pseudogene. The CDR3 is 19 residues long. In DNA form, the CDR3 reads TGTGCAAGTCGCTTAGTTTCCGGAGTGGGCGGGAGTAATAAAGATACGCAGTATTTT. Amino acids: CASRLVSGVGGSNKDTQYF.